Listed here are 32 T cell receptor beta chains from one sample, sequenced in a study of blood T cell repertoires in COVID-19. Data came from immunoSEQ multiplex PCR; TCRdb stores just in-frame clones and leaves some out. Here the sample spans tens of thousands of clones, over 80% being singletons. The sequencing sample was made of peripheral blood. The receptors here all came from a human donor in a cohort sampled during active COVID-19.

This sequence joins TRBV15 and TRBJ1-1; TRBD1 might be the D (6 bases). The germline V gene has CDR1 LNHNV and CDR2 YYDKDF (reference sequence). The CDR3 is made up of 13 amino acids. V was pared by 2 bases and J by 7 bases, with 11 bases between. In DNA form, the CDR3 reads TGTGCCACCAGCAGAAACCAACAGGGTGAAGCTTTCTTT. Protein product: CATSRNQQGEAFF.

The chain carries TRBV4-1 and TRBJ2-7; 8 bases line up with TRBD1. Trimming at V came to 0 bases and at J to 2 bases, leaving 6 bases not matched to a gene. This CDR3 region has 16 residues. CDR1 is MGHRA, CDR2 YSYEKL, per germline. The CDR3 here is CASSQDGQGETYEQYF. CDR3 bases: TGCGCCAGCAGCCAAGATGGACAGGGTGAGACCTACGAGCAGTACTTC.

The genes are TRBV13 and TRBJ1-3; D remains unclear. Germline V gene sequence: CDR1 PRHDT, CDR2 FYEKMQ (reference sequence). The CDR3 length is 13 residues. Trimming took 3 bases from V and 3 from J, leaving 6 bases between them. CDR3 amino acids: CASSLTVGNTIYF. In DNA, the CDR3 is TGTGCCAGCAGCTTGACTGTTGGAAACACCATATATTTT.

In DNA form, the CDR3 reads TGTGCCAGCAGCTTAGCTAGGGGTGAAAAACTGTTTTTT. It specifies CASSLARGEKLFF. The rearrangement uses TRBV7-7 and TRBJ1-4; D possibly corresponds to TRBD1 (5 bases). The CDR3 length is 13 residues. Trimming removed 0 bases from V and 7 bases from J, with 6 bases in between. Germline assignment: CDR1 SSHAT and CDR2 FNYEAQ (reference sequence).

The rearrangement uses TRBV5-1 and TRBJ2-5, with a possible D match to TRBD2 (7 bases). Looked up from germline, CDR1 is SGHRS and CDR2 is YFSETQ. The CDR3 runs 14 residues. The ends were cut back, 0 bases at V and 7 bases at J, with 13 bases in the middle. The CDR3 sequence is CASSLAQGRGTQYF. CDR3 coding DNA: TGCGCCAGCAGCTTGGCTCAGGGGAGGGGGACCCAGTACTTC.

This chain links TRBV11-3 with TRBJ2-3, with D perhaps matching TRBD1 (5 bases). V lost 5 bases and J 4 bases, leaving 16 bases between the germline ends. CDR1 and CDR2 from the germline V gene are SGHNT and YENEEA. The CDR3 length is 15 residues. CDR3: CASSAQPDRSDTQYF. In DNA, the CDR3 is TGTGCCAGCAGCGCACAACCTGACAGATCAGATACGCAGTATTTT.

This rearrangement joins TRBV28 to TRBJ2-4; perhaps TRBD1 as D (6 bases). CDR3 size: 16 residues. V was trimmed by 0 bases and J by 2 bases, leaving 11 bases between them. The germline gives CDR1 MDHEN, CDR2 SYDVKM. The chain's CDR3 is CASSLWDSTTKNIQYF. The CDR3 nucleotides are TGTGCCAGCAGTTTATGGGACAGCACGACCAAAAACATTCAGTACTTC. The entire variable domain, with the rest obtained from reference TRBV28 and TRBJ2-4, is as follows: DVKVTQSSRYLVKRTGEKVFLECVQDMDHENMFWYRQDPGLGLRLIYFSYDVKMKEKGDIPEGYSVSREKKERFSLILESASTNQTSMYLCASSLWDSTTKNIQYFGAGTRLSVL.

V gene TRBV27 combines with J gene TRBJ1-3; D is ambiguous. Trimming took 1 base from V and 2 from J, leaving 6 bases between them. This CDR3 has 14 residues. CDR1 and CDR2 (germline): MNHEY, SMNVEV (reference sequence). CDR3 protein: CASSLFGPGNTIYF. The CDR3 DNA reads TGTGCCAGCAGTTTATTTGGGCCTGGAAACACCATATATTTT.

This clone was found a few times. The chain joins TRBV5-1 to TRBJ1-5; TRBD1 aligns across 8 bases. This CDR3 has 15 amino acids. V was clipped by 0 bases and J by 6 bases; unmatched bases: 5. The germline CDR1 and CDR2 sequences are SGHRS and YFSETQ. The CDR3 loop is CASSLGTGLGQPQHF. As DNA, the CDR3 is TGCGCCAGCAGCTTGGGGACAGGGTTGGGTCAGCCCCAGCATTTT.

The rearrangement uses TRBV6-5 and TRBJ2-5; 8 nucleotides agree with TRBD1. Trimming took 7 bases from V and 2 from J; bases not matched to a gene: 9. Germline V gene sequence: CDR1 MNHEY, CDR2 SVGAGI. The CDR3 consists of 15 residues. CDR3 DNA sequence: TGTGCCAGCACCCACCGCCAGGGGGCTCAAGAGACCCAGTACTTC. Its protein is CASTHRQGAQETQYF.

The CDR3 sequence is CASSLEGGLGGYTF. The CDR3 DNA follows: TGTGCCAGCAGCTTAGAAGGGGGTCTGGGTGGCTACACCTTC. The rearrangement links TRBV7-2 to TRBJ1-2; a weak D match, TRBD1 (6 bases). Germline-derived CDR1 and CDR2 are SGHTA and FQGNSA. The CDR3 length is 14 residues. V dropped 1 base and J dropped 7 bases, with 13 bases sitting between them.

This rearrangement joins TRBV18 to TRBJ2-1, with 9 bases matching TRBD2. V shed 2 bases and J 5 bases; nucleotides not matched to a gene: 4. CDR1 KGHSH and CDR2 LQKENI come from the germline V gene. CDR3 size: 15 residues. In DNA, the CDR3 is TGTGCCAGCTCACCAGGTAGCGGGGGTCACAATGAGCAGTTCTTC. Amino acids: CASSPGSGGHNEQFF.

The gene calls are TRBV29-1 and TRBJ1-2; possible D gene TRBD1, 5 bases. The germline V gene encodes CDR1 SQVTM and CDR2 ANQGSEA. This CDR3 is built from 12 residues. V lost 4 bases and J lost 5, with 11 bases in between. Here the CDR3 DNA reads TGCAGCGTTGTAACGGGGGGATATGGCTACACCTTC. Translation gives CSVVTGGYGYTF.

The chain has TRBV7-3 and TRBJ2-2; 7 nucleotides match TRBD1. The CDR3 consists of 13 residues. Germline loops: CDR1 SGHTA, CDR2 FQGTGA. V shed 5 bases and J 5 bases; nucleotides not matched to a gene: 2. In nucleotides, the CDR3 is TGTGCCAGCAGCATGGGACAGACCGGGGAGCTGTTTTTT. Amino acid sequence: CASSMGQTGELFF.

V usage is TRBV27 and J usage is TRBJ2-1, with 11 bases aligning to TRBD1. Germline V lookup: CDR1 MNHEY, CDR2 SMNVEV (reference sequence). With 5 bases clipped from V and 9 bases from J, the junction kept 6 bases outside the gene matches. CDR3 length: 14 amino acids. The CDR3 coding sequence is TGTGCCAGCAGTCACACCGGGACAGGGGGTGAGCAGTTCTTC. Translated, it gives CASSHTGTGGEQFF.

The gene calls are TRBV18 and TRBJ1-5; TRBD1 aligns across 8 bases. J gave up 6 bases and V 2 bases, and 12 bases lay outside the gene matches. CDR1 is KGHSH and CDR2 is LQKENI in the germline V gene. The CDR3 runs 17 residues. The CDR3 reads CASSPSSGAGGGQPQHF. Here the CDR3 DNA reads TGTGCCAGCTCACCAAGTTCGGGGGCAGGGGGCGGTCAGCCCCAGCATTTT.

The V gene is TRBV19, the J gene TRBJ1-2; TRBD1 aligns across 8 bases. V lost 4 bases, J lost 4 bases, and 5 bases stayed unmatched. Germline loops: CDR1 LNHDA, CDR2 SQIVND (reference sequence). The CDR3 totals 14 residues. CDR3 residues: CASSTTGTGYGYTF. DNA of the CDR3: TGTGCCAGTAGTACCACCGGGACAGGCTATGGCTACACCTTC.

This clone was detected once. The chain has TRBV9 and TRBJ1-1; 11 bases map to TRBD1. The junction had 1 base not matched to a gene; V was cut back by 2 bases and J by 1 base. The CDR3 runs to 15 residues. The germline CDR1 and CDR2 sequences are SGDLS and YYNGEE. This chain's CDR3 is CASSVGQGANTEAFF. The CDR3 DNA sequence: TGTGCCAGCAGCGTCGGACAGGGGGCGAACACTGAAGCTTTCTTT.

V is TRBV19 and J is TRBJ1-2; maybe TRBD1 (5 bases). Germline CDR1 reads LNHDA; CDR2 reads SQIVND (reference sequence). The CDR3 is 15 amino acids. V was clipped by 3 bases and J by 2 bases, with 13 bases between them. The CDR3 protein is CASSMWGLGNYGYTF. CDR3 nucleotides: TGTGCCAGTAGTATGTGGGGCCTCGGGAACTATGGCTACACCTTC.

A few counts support this clone. The chain has TRBV12-3 or TRBV12-4 and TRBJ1-1; D is perhaps TRBD1 (6 bases). Trimming removed 6 bases from V and 0 bases from J, with 8 bases in between. The CDR3 runs 13 residues. The CDR3 DNA reads TGTGCCAGCAGCAGGACAGTGAACACTGAAGCTTTCTTT. Translated: CASSRTVNTEAFF.

The chain joins TRBV19 to TRBJ2-1; possible D gene TRBD1, 5 bases. This CDR3 region has 15 residues. V dropped 4 bases and J dropped 0 bases, with 10 bases sitting between them. CDR1 LNHDA and CDR2 SQIVND come from the germline V gene (reference sequence). CDR3 coding DNA: TGTGCCAGTAGTACTACAGGAGTCTCCTACAATGAGCAGTTCTTC. This sequence encodes CASSTTGVSYNEQFF.

The V call is TRBV28, the J call TRBJ1-2; no clear D. This CDR3 comprises 14 residues. Between the trimmed V and J ends, which lost 2 bases and 4 bases, there was a span of 11 bases. Per the germline V gene, CDR1 is MDHEN and CDR2 is SYDVKM. The CDR3 here is CASSLPLIPYGYTF. Written as DNA, the CDR3 is TGTGCCAGCAGTTTACCCCTTATCCCCTATGGCTACACCTTC.

This clone was counted only a few times. V usage is TRBV5-1 and J usage is TRBJ1-4; TRBD1 is a possible D gene (5 bases). The CDR3 runs to 14 residues. Per the germline V gene, CDR1 is SGHRS and CDR2 is YFSETQ. V lost 1 base and J 1 base, leaving 5 bases between the germline ends. The CDR3 DNA sequence: TGCGCCAGCAGCTTGACAGGAACTAATGAAAAACTGTTTTTT. Its protein is CASSLTGTNEKLFF.

This chain connects TRBV5-5 to TRBJ1-3; D possibly corresponds to TRBD1 (5 bases). Trimming took 3 bases from V and 2 from J, leaving 15 bases between them. The CDR3 loop spans 16 amino acids. Per germline, CDR1 SGHKS and CDR2 YYEKEE (reference sequence). As DNA, the CDR3 is TGTGCCAGCAGCTGGACGAGCCCGGGGGCTGGAAACACCATATATTTT. Its protein product is CASSWTSPGAGNTIYF. The full variable domain, its missing parts supplied by reference TRBV5-5 and TRBJ1-3, is DAGVTQSPTHLIKTRGQQVTLRCSPISGHKSVSWYQQVLGQGPQFIFQYYEKEERGRGNFPDRFSARQFPNYSSELNVNALLLGDSALYLCASSWTSPGAGNTIYFGEGSWLTVV.

The chain uses TRBV4-1 and TRBJ2-6; D gene uncertain. V was pared by 1 base and J by 0 bases, with 13 bases between. The CDR3 runs 18 residues. In germline, CDR1 is MGHRA, CDR2 YSYEKL. The CDR3 protein is CASSQAFFDSSGANVLTF. The CDR3, as DNA: TGCGCCAGCAGCCAAGCTTTTTTTGATAGCTCTGGGGCCAACGTCCTGACTTTC.

The chain combines TRBV29-1 with TRBJ1-3; the match to TRBD1 covers 10 bases. The CDR3 is 15 amino acids. The V gene's germline CDR1 is SQVTM and CDR2 ANQGSEA. With 2 bases clipped from V and 8 bases from J, the junction kept 9 bases outside the gene matches. The DNA for the CDR3 is TGCAGCGTTGAATTGAGTGACAGGGGGCCAGACACCATATATTTT. Encoded protein: CSVELSDRGPDTIYF.

V and J are TRBV7-2 and TRBJ1-1; no reliable D call. In germline, CDR1 is SGHTA, CDR2 FQGNSA. Between the trimmed V and J ends, which lost 1 base and 0 bases, there was a span of 6 bases. The CDR3 runs to 14 residues. In DNA, the CDR3 is TGTGCCAGCAGCTTAGTTATTATGAACACTGAAGCTTTCTTT. Translation gives CASSLVIMNTEAFF.

The chain joins TRBV30 to TRBJ1-3; a weak D match, TRBD1 (6 bases). Germline V gives CDR1 GTSNPN, CDR2 SVGIG (reference sequence). Trimming pared 8 bases from V and 4 bases from J, leaving 21 bases between. The CDR3 is 15 amino acids. This CDR3 reads CAHGRGDGGGNTIYF. In DNA, the CDR3 is TGTGCCCACGGGAGGGGGGACGGTGGGGGAAACACCATATATTTT. Supplemented by reference TRBV30 and TRBJ1-3, the full variable domain reads SQTIHQWPATLVQPVGSPLSLECTVEGTSNPNLYWYRQAAGRGLQLLFYSVGIGQISSEVPQNLSASRPQDRQFILSSKKLLLSDSGFYLCAHGRGDGGGNTIYFGEGSWLTVV.

This chain links TRBV5-1 with TRBJ2-7; D gene uncertain. CDR3 length equals 14 residues. The germline V gene has CDR1 SGHRS and CDR2 YFSETQ. V lost 1 base and J 0 bases, leaving 8 bases between the germline ends. The CDR3, as DNA: TGCGCCAGCAGCTTGAGCACTACCTCCTACGAGCAGTACTTC. It translates to CASSLSTTSYEQYF.

The V gene is TRBV5-6, the J gene TRBJ1-1, with a tentative D call TRBD1 (6 bases). The V gene's germline CDR1 is SGHDT and CDR2 YYEEEE. This CDR3 has 13 amino acids. Trimming removed 4 bases from V and 8 bases from J, with 15 bases in between. CDR3 amino acids: CASSRGGPREAFF. In DNA, the CDR3 is TGTGCCAGCAGCCGCGGGGGGCCCAGGGAAGCTTTCTTT.

The rearrangement uses TRBV7-2 and TRBJ1-6; D remains ambiguous. Trimming took 1 base from V and 6 from J, leaving 10 bases between them. The CDR3 has 15 amino acids. Germline V gene data show CDR1 as SGHTA and CDR2 as FQGNSA. CDR3 sequence reads: CASSLDRVPNSPLHF. The CDR3 DNA reads TGTGCCAGCAGCTTAGACCGAGTCCCTAATTCACCCCTCCACTTT.

The chain has TRBV2 and TRBJ2-7, with TRBD1 identical over 7 bases. Germline V lookup: CDR1 SNHLY, CDR2 FYNNEI. The length of the CDR3 is 12 residues. The CDR3 region has the DNA TGTGCCAGCAGTGAATCCGGACAGGCCCGTGAGGTC. It codes for CASSESGQAREV.